The clone carrying this T cell receptor beta chain occurred many times. Antigen: not known. This sample stems from a study of T cells in Graves' hyperthyroidism and ophthalmopathy. Amplification targeted TCR beta CDR3 regions from RNA transcripts. The TCR CDR3 was amplified in a first-round RT-PCR using the HTBI primer set. Using its own MiXCR run on the multiplex PCR reads, TCRdb lists one record per CDR3 protein. The sample carries roughly 400,000 distinct CDR3 sequences, around 15% recorded once. CDR3 length equals 15 residues. Trimming removed 0 bases from V and 0 bases from J; junction bases left unmatched: 1. Germline V gene sequence: CDR1 SGDLS, CDR2 YYNGEE. A patient was excluded if there was uncontrolled infection, other autoimmune disease, pregnancy or lactation. General observations from the study: By a 13 V-J model, ophthalmopathy was set apart from stable hyperthyroidism.

The origin of this receptor is a man between 45 and 60 years old with Graves' ophthalmopathy. J is TRBJ2-3 and V is TRBV9; 7 bases align to TRBD2. Sample: blood. CDR3: CASSVGLASTDTQYF. For the CDR3, the DNA is TGTGCCAGCAGCGTAGGACTAGCTAGCACAGATACGCAGTATTTT.